The next 16 T cell receptor beta chains were all read from a single sample in a study of cytomegalovirus exposure and HLA in healthy donors. Sequencing was performed with immunoSEQ multiplex PCR; in TCRdb, only in-frame clones are kept and a portion is missing. The sample yields 150,000 or so clones, about 89% seen once. Sequences were obtained from PBMCs. The receptors stem from a woman aged 18-30 years in good health and CMV-seropositive.

This chain uses TRBV13 with TRBJ2-3; no firm D call. Per the germline V gene, CDR1 is PRHDT and CDR2 is FYEKMQ (reference sequence). Between the trimmed V and J ends, which lost 5 bases and 2 bases, there was a span of 14 bases. CDR3 length equals 15 residues. Written as DNA, the CDR3 is TGTGCCAGCAGCCTCGACTCGGCCGTCACAGATACGCAGTATTTT. As protein: CASSLDSAVTDTQYF. Supplemented by reference TRBV13 and TRBJ2-3, the full variable domain reads AAGVIQSPRHLIKEKRETATLKCYPIPRHDTVYWYQQGPGQDPQFLISFYEKMQSDKGSIPDRFSAQQFSDYHSELNMSSLELGDSALYFCASSLDSAVTDTQYFGPGTRLTVL.

The rearrangement uses TRBV7-2 and TRBJ2-5; D is unresolved. The CDR3 has 15 amino acids. Germline CDR1 and CDR2: SGHTA and FQGNSA. The ends were cut back, 1 base at V and 4 bases at J, with 13 bases in the middle. The CDR3, as DNA: TGTGCCAGCAGCTTAGAACCAGCGTACCGAGAGACCCAGTACTTC. Translating it yields CASSLEPAYRETQYF.

The chain joins TRBV11-2 to TRBJ2-4, with TRBD1 identical over 8 bases. CDR1 SGHAT and CDR2 FQNNGV come from the germline V gene. This CDR3 comprises 13 residues. V trimming: 5 bases; J trimming: 8 bases; junction bases outside the gene matches: 5. In DNA form, the CDR3 reads TGTGCCAGCAGCAGTGACAGGGGCCACATTCAGTACTTC. As protein: CASSSDRGHIQYF.

In DNA, the CDR3 is TGTGCCAGCAGTCGGGACAGTTGGTCTAACTATGGCTACACCTTC. It yields the protein CASSRDSWSNYGYTF. This rearrangement joins TRBV6-5 to TRBJ1-2, with 7 bases lining up with TRBD1. CDR1 and CDR2 (germline): MNHEY, SVGAGI. CDR3 size: 15 residues. J lost 0 bases, V lost 5 bases, and 6 bases had no gene match.

The rearrangement links TRBV6-4 to TRBJ2-3, with TRBD2 as a possible D gene (5 bases). The CDR3 length is 13 residues. The germline gives CDR1 MRHNA, CDR2 SNTAGT. V lost 4 bases to trimming and J lost 3 bases, with 8 bases between them. CDR3 DNA: TGTGCCAGCAGTGTGGGAGAGACAGATACGCAGTATTTT. Translating gives CASSVGETDTQYF.

The chain links TRBV29-1 to TRBJ1-5, with 10 positions matching TRBD1. CDR1 and CDR2 from the germline V gene are SQVTM and ANQGSEA. The CDR3 has 16 amino acids. V shed 2 bases, J shed 3 bases, and the junction held 7 bases outside the gene matches. The CDR3 is CSVETATGGVNQPQHF. CDR3 DNA sequence: TGCAGCGTTGAAACGGCGACAGGGGGCGTCAATCAGCCCCAGCATTTT.

The CDR3 region is CASSAAAGGRAGYTF. The CDR3 DNA reads TGTGCCAGCAGTGCCGCAGCGGGGGGCCGTGCCGGCTACACCTTC. J is TRBJ1-2 and V is TRBV27; tentatively, D is TRBD1 (6 bases). In germline, CDR1 is MNHEY, CDR2 SMNVEV (reference sequence). With 5 bases removed from V and 8 bases from J, the gap between germline ends came to 21 bases. This CDR3 has 15 residues.

The chain has TRBV11-3 and TRBJ2-7; the D gene is possibly TRBD2 (7 bases). Trimming shortened V by 1 base and J by 6 bases, and 22 bases separated the two germline ends. The length of the CDR3 is 17 residues. CDR1 and CDR2 from the germline V gene are SGHNT and YENEEA. CDR3 DNA: TGTGCCAGCAGCTTAGTGGGGGCTAGCGGAGTAACTGTCGAGCAGTACTTC. This encodes CASSLVGASGVTVEQYF. Looking up the rest from reference TRBV11-3 and TRBJ2-7 gives the full variable domain: EAGVVQSPRYKIIEKKQPVAFWCNPISGHNTLYWYLQNLGQGPELLIRYENEEAVDDSQLPKDRFSAERLKGVDSTLKIQPAELGDSAVYLCASSLVGASGVTVEQYFGPGTRLTVT.

CDR3 coding DNA: TGCGCCAGCAGCTTGGGATCTCAGGCCAACGAGCAGTACTTC. As protein: CASSLGSQANEQYF. The V gene is TRBV5-1, the J gene TRBJ2-7; D unresolved. V was clipped by 0 bases and J by 5 bases, with 12 bases between them. The CDR3 totals 14 residues. CDR1 is SGHRS and CDR2 is YFSETQ in the germline V gene. Using reference TRBV5-1 and TRBJ2-7 for the parts outside the CDR3, the full variable domain is KAGVTQTPRYLIKTRGQQVTLSCSPISGHRSVSWYQQTPGQGLQFLFEYFSETQRNKGNFPGRFSGRQFSNSRSEMNVSTLELGDSALYLCASSLGSQANEQYFGPGTRLTVT.

The chain is built from TRBV10-3 and TRBJ1-2; D remains unclear. Germline values: CDR1 ENHRY, CDR2 SYGVKD. The V gene lost 5 bases and the J gene lost 3 bases, with 16 bases spanning the gap. The CDR3 is 15 residues long. The CDR3 is CAISLVEGQDYGYTF. For the CDR3, the DNA is TGTGCCATCAGTCTAGTCGAGGGTCAGGACTATGGCTACACCTTC.

This clone was detected only a few times. The chain couples TRBV6-5 to TRBJ2-2; no clear D. Per the germline V gene, CDR1 is MNHEY and CDR2 is SVGAGI. V gave up 8 bases and J gave up 9 bases, with 7 bases separating them. CDR3 length: 10 amino acids. The CDR3 DNA is TGTGCCAGCGGTAACAGGGAGCTGTTTTTT. Translating it yields CASGNRELFF.

This clone has more than one count but fewer than ten. The chain employs TRBV30 and TRBJ1-5; D is perhaps TRBD1 (5 bases). From germline, CDR1 is GTSNPN and CDR2 SVGIG (reference sequence). This CDR3 is 12 amino acids long. V was clipped by 2 bases and J by 9 bases, with 11 bases between them. The DNA of the CDR3 is TGTGCCTGGAGTCCGGGGGATTGGCCCCAGCATTTT. Translated, it gives CAWSPGDWPQHF.

In this sample, this clone turned up once. The chain joins TRBV6-5 to TRBJ2-3, with a tentative D call TRBD2 (8 bases). Between the trimmed V and J ends, which lost 6 bases and 8 bases, there was a span of 18 bases. The CDR3 covers 14 residues. Germline lookup yields CDR1 MNHEY and CDR2 SVGAGI. The CDR3 DNA reads as TGTGCCAGCAGCCGGGGGGGACAGTCAGGTACGCAGTATTTT. This encodes CASSRGGQSGTQYF.

The gene calls are TRBV27 and TRBJ2-5, with 15 positions matching TRBD2. The CDR3 runs to 15 residues. Germline CDR1 and CDR2: MNHEY and SMNVEV (reference sequence). V lost 2 bases, J lost 5 bases, and 0 bases stayed unmatched. The CDR3 loop reads CASSLGTSGRETQYF. DNA of the CDR3: TGTGCCAGCAGTTTAGGGACTAGCGGGAGGGAGACCCAGTACTTC.

This clone has a handful of counts. This chain uses TRBV29-1 with TRBJ2-7, with 9 bases matching TRBD1. CDR1 is SQVTM and CDR2 is ANQGSEA in the germline V gene. CDR3 length: 14 residues. Losses at the gene ends were 6 bases for V and 0 bases for J; bases not matched to a gene: 6. The CDR3 nucleotides are TGCAGCGTAATGGGGACAGGGAGCTCCTACGAGCAGTACTTC. It encodes CSVMGTGSSYEQYF.

The chain has TRBV4-2 and TRBJ2-5, with D tentatively TRBD1 (8 bases). Trimming shortened V by 0 bases and J by 5 bases, and 16 bases separated the two germline ends. The germline gives CDR1 LGHNA, CDR2 YNFKEQ. This CDR3 has 16 residues. The CDR3 DNA follows: TGTGCCAGCAGCCAAGAGAGGACAGGGAGGGAGGAGACCCAGTACTTC. Encoded protein: CASSQERTGREETQYF.